This record looks at one T cell receptor (beta chain) sequence and its context. The target antigen is unknown. Germline and junction disagree at one end, which may indicate a read error. These data come from a study of T cell repertoires in cytomegalovirus infection. Germline-derived CDR1 and CDR2 are SGHVS and FNYEAQ. CDR3 length equals 15 residues. TCRdb used MiXCR to reprocess the reads, holding one entry per CDR3 protein. Here the sample spans about a million distinct CDR3 sequences, around 30% being singletons. This clonotype was obtained from a human donor in good health (CMV status not recorded). Some clones in this sample may be carry-over from other donors' samples. The specimen was cultured CD8+ T cells from PBMCs, collected from culture after CMV antigen stimulation. The rearrangement links TRBV7-6 to TRBJ2-1; TRBD2 matches at 9 bases. The CDR3 DNA follows: TGTGCTAGCAGCTTGAAGCGGGGGGTTCGGGATGAGCAGTTCTTC. Protein sequence: CASSLKRGVRDEQFF.